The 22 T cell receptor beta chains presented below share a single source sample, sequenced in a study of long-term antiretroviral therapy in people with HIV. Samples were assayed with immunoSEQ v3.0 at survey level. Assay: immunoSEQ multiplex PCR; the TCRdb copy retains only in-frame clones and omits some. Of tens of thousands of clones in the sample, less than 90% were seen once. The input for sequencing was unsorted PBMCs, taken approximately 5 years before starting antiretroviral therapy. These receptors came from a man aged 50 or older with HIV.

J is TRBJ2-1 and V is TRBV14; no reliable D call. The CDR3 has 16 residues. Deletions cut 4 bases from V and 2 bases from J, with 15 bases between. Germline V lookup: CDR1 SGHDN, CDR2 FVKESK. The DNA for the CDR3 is TGTGCCAGCAGCCCCAATCACGGAGACGCCTACAATGAGCAGTTCTTC. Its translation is CASSPNHGDAYNEQFF.

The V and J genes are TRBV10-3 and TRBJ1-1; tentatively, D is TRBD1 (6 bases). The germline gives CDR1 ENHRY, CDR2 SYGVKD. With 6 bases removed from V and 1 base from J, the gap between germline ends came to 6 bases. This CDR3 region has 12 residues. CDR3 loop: CAIRGQNTEAFF. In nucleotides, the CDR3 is TGTGCCATCAGGGGACAGAACACTGAAGCTTTCTTT.

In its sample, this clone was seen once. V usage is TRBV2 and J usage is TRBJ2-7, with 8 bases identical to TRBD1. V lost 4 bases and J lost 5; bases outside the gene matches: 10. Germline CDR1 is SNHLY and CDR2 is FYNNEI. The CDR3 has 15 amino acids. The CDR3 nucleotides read TGTGCCAGCAGTGTAGGTCACAGGGGGAGAGACGAGCAGTACTTC. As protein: CASSVGHRGRDEQYF.

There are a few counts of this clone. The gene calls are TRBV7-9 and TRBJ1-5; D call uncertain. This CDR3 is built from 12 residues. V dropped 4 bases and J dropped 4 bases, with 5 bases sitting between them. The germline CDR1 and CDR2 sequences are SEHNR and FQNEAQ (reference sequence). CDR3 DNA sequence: TGTGCCAGCAGCTCGCTAAATCAGCCCCAGCATTTT. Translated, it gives CASSSLNQPQHF.

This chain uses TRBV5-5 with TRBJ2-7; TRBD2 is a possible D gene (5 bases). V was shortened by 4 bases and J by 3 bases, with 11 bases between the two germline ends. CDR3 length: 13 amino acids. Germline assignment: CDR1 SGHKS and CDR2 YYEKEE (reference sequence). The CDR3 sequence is CASSEGYGYEQYF. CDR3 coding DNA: TGTGCCAGCAGCGAGGGTTACGGCTACGAGCAGTACTTC.

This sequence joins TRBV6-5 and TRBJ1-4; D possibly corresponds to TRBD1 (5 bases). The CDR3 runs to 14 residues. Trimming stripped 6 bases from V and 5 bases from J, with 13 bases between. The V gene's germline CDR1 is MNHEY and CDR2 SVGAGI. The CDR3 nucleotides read TGTGCCAGCAGCATAGAGGCAGGGAATGAAAAACTGTTTTTT. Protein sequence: CASSIEAGNEKLFF.

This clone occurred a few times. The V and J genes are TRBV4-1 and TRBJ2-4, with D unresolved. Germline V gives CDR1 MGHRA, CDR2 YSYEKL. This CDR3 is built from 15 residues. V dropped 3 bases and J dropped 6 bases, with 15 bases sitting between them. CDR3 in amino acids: CASSHSTTPRNIQYF. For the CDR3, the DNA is TGCGCCAGCAGCCATTCTACCACCCCAAGAAACATTCAGTACTTC.

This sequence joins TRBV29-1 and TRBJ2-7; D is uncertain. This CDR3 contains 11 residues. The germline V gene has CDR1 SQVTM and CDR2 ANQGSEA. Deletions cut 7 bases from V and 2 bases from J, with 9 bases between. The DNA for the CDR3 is TGCAGCGACCATGACACCTACGAGCAGTACTTC. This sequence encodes CSDHDTYEQYF.

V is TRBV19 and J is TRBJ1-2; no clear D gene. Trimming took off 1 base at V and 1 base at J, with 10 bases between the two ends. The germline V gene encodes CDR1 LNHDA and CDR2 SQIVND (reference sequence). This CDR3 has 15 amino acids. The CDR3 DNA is TGTGCCAGTAGTATAGTTTCCGGGGTTAACTATGGCTACACCTTC. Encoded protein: CASSIVSGVNYGYTF.

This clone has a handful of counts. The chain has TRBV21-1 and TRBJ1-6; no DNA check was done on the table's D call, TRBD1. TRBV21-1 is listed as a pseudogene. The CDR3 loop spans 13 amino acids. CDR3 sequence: CAGNRDRGPPLHF. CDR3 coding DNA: TGTGCCGGGAACCGGGACAGGGGGCCACCCCTCCACTTT.

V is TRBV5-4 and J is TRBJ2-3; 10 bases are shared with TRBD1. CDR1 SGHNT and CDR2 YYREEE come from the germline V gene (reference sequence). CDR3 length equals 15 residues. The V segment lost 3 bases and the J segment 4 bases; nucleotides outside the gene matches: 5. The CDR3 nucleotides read TGTGCCAGCAGCTCCCCGGGACAGGGGTCAGATACGCAGTATTTT. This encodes CASSSPGQGSDTQYF. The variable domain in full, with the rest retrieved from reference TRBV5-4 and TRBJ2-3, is ETGVTQSPTHLIKTRGQQVTLRCSSQSGHNTVSWYQQALGQGPQFIFQYYREEENGRGNFPPRFSGLQFPNYSSELNVNALELDDSALYLCASSSPGQGSDTQYFGPGTRLTVL.

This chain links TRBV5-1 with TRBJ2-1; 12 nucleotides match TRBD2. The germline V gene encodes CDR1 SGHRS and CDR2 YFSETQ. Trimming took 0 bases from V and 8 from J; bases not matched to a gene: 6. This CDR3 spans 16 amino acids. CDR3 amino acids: CASSLAGLAGSDEQFF. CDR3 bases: TGCGCCAGCAGCTTGGCTGGACTAGCGGGATCCGATGAGCAGTTCTTC. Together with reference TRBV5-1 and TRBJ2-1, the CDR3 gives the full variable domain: KAGVTQTPRYLIKTRGQQVTLSCSPISGHRSVSWYQQTPGQGLQFLFEYFSETQRNKGNFPGRFSGRQFSNSRSEMNVSTLELGDSALYLCASSLAGLAGSDEQFFGPGTRLTVL.

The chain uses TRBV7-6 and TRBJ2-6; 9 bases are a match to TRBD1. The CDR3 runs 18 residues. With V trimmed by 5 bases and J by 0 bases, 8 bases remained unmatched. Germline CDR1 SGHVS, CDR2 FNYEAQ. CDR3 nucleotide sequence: TGTGCCAGCAGCCTCCGGGACAGGGCGTTCTCTGGGGCCAACGTCCTGACTTTC. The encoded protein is CASSLRDRAFSGANVLTF.

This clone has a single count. CDR3 region: CASSGDSRTHEQYF. Here the CDR3 DNA reads TGCGCCAGCAGCGGGGACAGCCGAACCCACGAGCAGTACTTC. This chain uses TRBV5-1 with TRBJ2-7, with 7 bases aligning to TRBD1. The CDR3 length is 14 residues. Germline assignment: CDR1 SGHRS and CDR2 YFSETQ. V trimming: 4 bases; J trimming: 5 bases; junction bases outside the gene matches: 9.

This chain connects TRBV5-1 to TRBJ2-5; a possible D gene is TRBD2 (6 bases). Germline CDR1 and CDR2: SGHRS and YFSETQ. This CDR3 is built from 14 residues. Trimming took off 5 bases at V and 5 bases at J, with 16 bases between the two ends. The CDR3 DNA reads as TGCGCCAGCAGTGGTTTCGGCGGAGGGGAGACCCAGTACTTC. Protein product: CASSGFGGGETQYF.

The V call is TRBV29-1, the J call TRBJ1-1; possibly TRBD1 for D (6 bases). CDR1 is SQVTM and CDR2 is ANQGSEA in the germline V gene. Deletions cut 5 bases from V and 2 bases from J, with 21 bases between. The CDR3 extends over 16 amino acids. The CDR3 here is CSVFLGQSLTNTEAFF. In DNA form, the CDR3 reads TGCAGCGTTTTCTTGGGACAATCGCTAACTAACACTGAAGCTTTCTTT.

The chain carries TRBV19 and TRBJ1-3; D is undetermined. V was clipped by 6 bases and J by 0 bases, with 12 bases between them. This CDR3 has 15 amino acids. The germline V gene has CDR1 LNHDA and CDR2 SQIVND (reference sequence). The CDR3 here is CASSPGRISGNTIYF. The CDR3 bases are TGTGCCAGTAGCCCCGGACGTATCTCTGGAAACACCATATATTTT.

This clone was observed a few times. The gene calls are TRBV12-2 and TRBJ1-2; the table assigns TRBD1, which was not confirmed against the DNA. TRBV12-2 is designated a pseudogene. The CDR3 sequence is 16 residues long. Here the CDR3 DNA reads TGTGCAAGTCGCTCCCTCCCCCGGGACAGGGCGTATGGCTACACCTTC. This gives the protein CASRSLPRDRAYGYTF.

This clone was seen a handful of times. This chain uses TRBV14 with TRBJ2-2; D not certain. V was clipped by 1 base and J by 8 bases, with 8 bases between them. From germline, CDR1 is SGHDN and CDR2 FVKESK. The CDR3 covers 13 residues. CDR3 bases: TGTGCCAGCAGCCAAGTTCTCGGGGGGGAGCTGTTTTTT. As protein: CASSQVLGGELFF.

The DNA of the CDR3 is TGTGCCTGGAGTGAGTTGGGACAGGCAAACTACGAGCAGTACTTC. Its protein product is CAWSELGQANYEQYF. V usage is TRBV30 and J usage is TRBJ2-7; 8 bases line up with TRBD1. With V trimmed by 1 base and J by 3 bases, 8 bases remained unmatched. The CDR3 is made up of 15 amino acids. Germline V gene lookup returns CDR1 GTSNPN and CDR2 SVGIG (reference sequence).

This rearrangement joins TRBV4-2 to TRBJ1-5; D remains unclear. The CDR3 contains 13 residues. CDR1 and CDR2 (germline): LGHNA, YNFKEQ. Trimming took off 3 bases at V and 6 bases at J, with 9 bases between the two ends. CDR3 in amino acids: CASSHLGPQPQHF. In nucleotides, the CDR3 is TGTGCCAGCAGCCATTTAGGACCTCAGCCCCAGCATTTT.

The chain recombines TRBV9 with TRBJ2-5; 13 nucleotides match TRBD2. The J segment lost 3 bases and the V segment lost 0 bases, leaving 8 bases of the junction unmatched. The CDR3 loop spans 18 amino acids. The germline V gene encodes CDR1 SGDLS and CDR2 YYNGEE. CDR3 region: CASSVALAGGPSEETQYF. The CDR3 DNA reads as TGTGCCAGCAGCGTAGCACTAGCGGGAGGGCCGTCGGAAGAGACCCAGTACTTC. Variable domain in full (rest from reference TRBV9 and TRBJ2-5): DSGVTQTPKHLITATGQRVTLRCSPRSGDLSVYWYQQSLDQGLQFLIQYYNGEERAKGNILERFSAQQFPDLHSELNLSSLELGDSALYFCASSVALAGGPSEETQYFGPGTRLLVL.